The 13 T cell receptor beta chains below all came from one sample that was sequenced in a study of cytomegalovirus exposure and HLA in healthy donors. Use of 60 Vbeta and 13 Jbeta primers characterized the PCR. The repertoire was sequenced with immunoSEQ multiplex PCR; TCRdb's copy has only in-frame clones and lacks some. The table shows roughly 250,000 clones, with around four fifths occurring only once. The source material was PBMCs. The receptors were sampled from a woman between 40 and 50 years old in good health and CMV-seropositive.

In its sample, this clone was seen once. The V and J genes are TRBV7-2 and TRBJ2-1; 10 bases line up with TRBD1. V gave up 4 bases and J gave up 5 bases; unmatched junction bases: 8. This CDR3 is built from 16 residues. Germline loops: CDR1 SGHTA, CDR2 FQGNSA. Here the CDR3 DNA reads TGTGCCAGCAGCTCCAATTCGGGACAGGGGAACAATGAGCAGTTCTTC. Translation: CASSSNSGQGNNEQFF.

In its sample, this clone was seen a few times. The CDR3 nucleotides are TGTGCCAGCAGCTGGGGAGACAGGACCTCTGGAAACACCATATATTTT. Its translation is CASSWGDRTSGNTIYF. The chain recombines TRBV5-6 with TRBJ1-3; maybe TRBD1 (6 bases). Germline CDR1 reads SGHDT; CDR2 reads YYEEEE. The CDR3 totals 16 residues. Trimming left V 3 bases short and J 0 bases short, with 13 bases between.

The chain combines TRBV6-6 with TRBJ2-1; D might be TRBD2 (5 bases). V was pared by 0 bases and J by 7 bases, with 7 bases between. The CDR3 loop spans 13 amino acids. Germline CDR1 reads MNHNY; CDR2 reads SVGAGI (reference sequence). The CDR3 nucleotides are TGTGCCAGCAGTTACTCCCGGGGAAATGAGCAGTTCTTC. Protein product: CASSYSRGNEQFF.

The chain employs TRBV30 and TRBJ2-7, with TRBD2 matching 8 bases. Germline CDR1 is GTSNPN and CDR2 is SVGIG (reference sequence). The junction had 1 base not matched to a gene; V was cut back by 2 bases and J by 4 bases. The CDR3 runs to 12 residues. DNA of the CDR3: TGTGCCTGGAGTAGCGGGGGATACGAGCAGTACTTC. Translation: CAWSSGGYEQYF.

This rearrangement joins TRBV28 to TRBJ2-6; D remains ambiguous. The germline CDR1 and CDR2 sequences are MDHEN and SYDVKM. V was cut by 5 bases and J by 0 bases, with 5 bases left in between. The CDR3 contains 14 residues. The CDR3 DNA sequence: TGTGCCAGCAGTAAGCCCTCTGGGGCCAACGTCCTGACTTTC. Translation: CASSKPSGANVLTF. Variable domain in full (rest from reference TRBV28 and TRBJ2-6): DVKVTQSSRYLVKRTGEKVFLECVQDMDHENMFWYRQDPGLGLRLIYFSYDVKMKEKGDIPEGYSVSREKKERFSLILESASTNQTSMYLCASSKPSGANVLTFGAGSRLTVL.

The gene calls are TRBV7-9 and TRBJ1-3; D uncertain. Trimming took off 1 base at V and 0 bases at J, with 10 bases between the two ends. Germline V gene data show CDR1 as SEHNR and CDR2 as FQNEAQ (reference sequence). The CDR3 covers 16 residues. The CDR3 loop is CASSLGLVSSGNTIYF. The DNA of the CDR3 is TGTGCCAGCAGCTTAGGTCTGGTCAGCTCTGGAAACACCATATATTTT.

Only one count was recorded for this clone. The CDR3 coding sequence is TGTGCCAGCTCATCCGAACAGGGGGCTTTGAACACTGAAGCTTTCTTT. Translated, it gives CASSSEQGALNTEAFF. The chain employs TRBV18 and TRBJ1-1, with 9 bases matching TRBD1. Per the germline V gene, CDR1 is KGHSH and CDR2 is LQKENI. The trim removed 5 bases at V and 0 bases at J, leaving 7 bases unmatched. This CDR3 has 16 amino acids.

The chain recombines TRBV9 with TRBJ2-1, with 8 bases that match TRBD2. CDR3 length equals 15 residues. From germline, CDR1 is SGDLS and CDR2 YYNGEE. V shed 3 bases, J shed 7 bases, and the junction held 9 bases outside the gene matches. The CDR3 coding sequence is TGTGCCAGCAGCGCAGCGGGAGTGGTAGGGAATGAGCAGTTCTTC. Translation gives CASSAAGVVGNEQFF.

The rearrangement uses TRBV4-2 and TRBJ2-3; 10 nucleotides match TRBD1. The CDR3 contains 16 residues. The germline CDR1 and CDR2 sequences are LGHNA and YNFKEQ. V was clipped by 1 base and J by 3 bases; unmatched bases: 4. CDR3 sequence: CASSQGGQGKTDTQYF. For the CDR3, the DNA is TGTGCCAGCAGCCAAGGGGGACAGGGGAAGACAGATACGCAGTATTTT.

The rearrangement links TRBV6-6 to TRBJ1-1; the D is unclear. Trimming stripped 4 bases from V and 0 bases from J, with 9 bases between. The V gene's germline CDR1 is MNHNY and CDR2 SVGAGI (reference sequence). The CDR3 is 14 amino acids. CDR3 sequence: CASSLPGLNTEAFF. Written as DNA, the CDR3 is TGTGCCAGCAGTTTGCCGGGATTGAACACTGAAGCTTTCTTT.

The gene calls are TRBV6-6 and TRBJ1-5, with TRBD1 matching over 8 bases. The CDR3 length is 14 residues. V gave up 5 bases and J gave up 7 bases; unmatched junction bases: 7. Germline V gene data show CDR1 as MNHNY and CDR2 as SVGAGI (reference sequence). The CDR3 loop is CASSLTGGEQPQHF. In nucleotides, the CDR3 is TGTGCCAGCAGTCTAACAGGGGGAGAGCAGCCCCAGCATTTT.

This sequence joins TRBV2 and TRBJ2-5, with 7 positions matching TRBD2. The CDR3 is 18 residues long. From germline, CDR1 is SNHLY and CDR2 FYNNEI. With V trimmed by 2 bases and J by 2 bases, 14 bases remained unmatched. The CDR3: CASSETPWGGRLQETQYF. Written as DNA, the CDR3 is TGTGCCAGCAGTGAAACCCCGTGGGGAGGGAGGCTTCAAGAGACCCAGTACTTC.

CDR3 coding DNA: TGTGCCAGCAGCCGACTAGCGGGAGCCCCCGAGCAGTTCTTC. It encodes CASSRLAGAPEQFF. The chain uses TRBV9 and TRBJ2-1; 12 bases are a match to TRBD2. J lost 10 bases, V lost 4 bases, and 6 bases had no gene match. The CDR3 is made up of 14 amino acids. The germline V gene has CDR1 SGDLS and CDR2 YYNGEE.